This T cell receptor beta chain was retrieved from a study of shared clonotypes between healthy human individuals. Study-level background: There were three CD4 naive, three CD4 memory, two CD8 naive and one CD8 memory plates per donor.

In the case of this clone: Its specificity is unknown.

The naive CD8 population came from CD45RO-negative cells selected for CCR7, without terminally differentiated effector memory CD45RA+ cells. Notes on the study in general: Shared across a handful of donors were approximately 5% of the naive CD4 clonotypes. In general, naive subsets displayed greater estimated richness than memory subsets did. Limitation of the genetic and exposure-history diversity represented came from the few donors.

Data came from immunoSEQ multiplex PCR; TCRdb stores just in-frame clones and leaves some out. The table records around 1,900,000 clones, just under 95% of them present only once. The receptor was derived from a man aged 18-30 years in good health. Some clones in this sample may be carry-over from other donors' samples. Sequenced material: naive CD8+ T cells from PBMCs.

The CDR3 reads CASSLVSITYNEQFF. CDR3 nucleotides: TGTGCCAGCAGCTTAGTTAGCATCACCTACAATGAGCAGTTCTTC. The genes are TRBV7-9 and TRBJ2-1, with D unclear. The CDR3 is 15 amino acids. V lost 1 base and J lost 2, with 9 bases in between. Germline V lookup: CDR1 SEHNR, CDR2 FQNEAQ (reference sequence).